The 8 T cell receptor beta chains below were found in one sample sequenced in a study of cytomegalovirus exposure and HLA in healthy donors. The primer mix had 60 Vbeta and 13 Jbeta primers. Method: immunoSEQ multiplex PCR; TCRdb's copy keeps in-frame clones and lacks some. The repertoire includes more than 95,000 clones, nearly 80% of them detected once, and roughly 6.1% sits in the top ten. Sequenced: PBMCs. The receptors were gathered from a woman aged 40 to 50 in good health and CMV-seronegative.

This sequence joins TRBV27 and TRBJ2-3; 7 positions agree with TRBD2. The CDR3 is 15 residues long. Losses at the gene ends were 6 bases for V and 6 bases for J; bases not matched to a gene: 12. Germline V gene data show CDR1 as MNHEY and CDR2 as SMNVEV (reference sequence). CDR3 DNA sequence: TGTGCCAGCAGATTACGGCGGGAGTTCCCGGATACGCAGTATTTT. Translation gives CASRLRREFPDTQYF.

This clone was recorded only once. The chain's CDR3 is CASSPDIVTYYGYTF. The CDR3 region has the DNA TGTGCCAGCAGTCCGGACATCGTGACCTATTATGGCTACACCTTC. This chain uses TRBV25-1 with TRBJ1-2; perhaps TRBD1 as D (5 bases). With 5 bases removed from V and 5 bases from J, the gap between germline ends came to 18 bases. The CDR3 has 15 residues. Germline-derived CDR1 and CDR2 are MGHDK and SYGVNS.

The chain carries TRBV18 and TRBJ2-7; 14 positions agree with TRBD2. After removal of 3 bases from V and 5 bases from J, the junction contained 6 bases not matched to a gene. Looked up from germline, CDR1 is KGHSH and CDR2 is LQKENI. The CDR3 is made up of 16 amino acids. The CDR3 DNA reads as TGTGCCAGCTCACCGCCGACTAGCGGGAGGGCCCACGAGCAGTACTTC. Amino acid sequence: CASSPPTSGRAHEQYF. Based on the CDR3 plus reference TRBV18 and TRBJ2-7, the full variable domain is NAGVMQNPRHLVRRRGQEARLRCSPMKGHSHVYWYRQLPEEGLKFMVYLQKENIIDESGMPKERFSAEFPKEGPSILRIQQVVRGDSAAYFCASSPPTSGRAHEQYFGPGTRLTVT.

The DNA for the CDR3 is TGTGCCAGCAGCTTTGGCAGGGGAGAAACTGAAGCTTTCTTT. Its translation is CASSFGRGETEAFF. V and J are TRBV11-1 and TRBJ1-1; D might be TRBD1 (6 bases). The ends were cut back, 3 bases at V and 5 bases at J, with 13 bases in the middle. CDR3 length equals 14 residues. Germline CDR1 reads SGHAT; CDR2 reads FQDESV (reference sequence). The complete variable domain, with remaining parts taken from reference TRBV11-1 and TRBJ1-1, reads EAEVAQSPRYKITEKSQAVAFWCDPISGHATLYWYRQILGQGPELLVQFQDESVVDDSQLPKDRFSAERLKGVDSTLKIQPAELGDSAMYLCASSFGRGETEAFFGQGTRLTVV.

The V gene is TRBV11-3, the J gene TRBJ2-1, with D uncertain. V was pared by 1 base and J by 10 bases, with 11 bases between. Germline CDR1 and CDR2: SGHNT and YENEEA. The CDR3 loop spans 13 amino acids. The CDR3 DNA reads as TGTGCCAGCAGCTTAGGGTCCGTGGGCGAGCAGTTCTTC. It encodes CASSLGSVGEQFF.

The gene calls are TRBV7-9 and TRBJ2-1, with unresolved D. The germline CDR1 and CDR2 sequences are SEHNR and FQNEAQ (reference sequence). V was shortened by 2 bases and J by 5 bases, with 13 bases between the two germline ends. CDR3 size: 15 residues. The CDR3 spells CASSLNQRGDNEQFF. In DNA, the CDR3 is TGTGCCAGCAGCTTAAATCAGCGAGGAGACAATGAGCAGTTCTTC. Variable domain in full (rest from reference TRBV7-9 and TRBJ2-1): DTGVSQNPRHKITKRGQNVTFRCDPISEHNRLYWYRQTLGQGPEFLTYFQNEAQLEKSRLLSDRFSAERPKGSFSTLEIQRTEQGDSAMYLCASSLNQRGDNEQFFGPGTRLTVL.

The rearrangement uses TRBV10-2 and TRBJ1-4; TRBD1 might be the D (5 bases). V lost 3 bases to trimming and J lost 6 bases, with 8 bases between them. Germline lookup yields CDR1 WSHSY and CDR2 SAAADI. The CDR3 is made up of 13 amino acids. In nucleotides, the CDR3 is TGCGCCAGCAGTGATGGAGGGGATGAAAAACTGTTTTTT. It codes for CASSDGGDEKLFF.

This clone was recorded a few times. V is TRBV5-5 and J is TRBJ1-4; 11 positions agree with TRBD1. V lost 6 bases to trimming and J lost 10 bases; unmatched junction nucleotides: 8. The CDR3 has 14 residues. Germline V gene lookup returns CDR1 SGHKS and CDR2 YYEKEE (reference sequence). The CDR3 DNA reads TGTGCCAGCAACGTCGGGACAGGGGGTGCAAAACTGTTTTTT. Protein product: CASNVGTGGAKLFF.